Listed here are 30 T cell receptor beta chains from one sample, sequenced in a study of blood T cell repertoires in COVID-19. The data were produced by immunoSEQ multiplex PCR, yet TCRdb's version contains in-frame clones alone and is incomplete. The repertoire consists of 120,000 to 150,000 clones, with 80% to 90% occurring once and the leading ten covering 7% to 10%. Sequencing was performed on peripheral blood. Source of these receptors: a human donor with acute or convalescent COVID-19. The donor label of this sample is uncertain.

The gene calls are TRBV5-1 and TRBJ1-3; D remains ambiguous. Trimming took off 7 bases at V and 0 bases at J, with 14 bases between the two ends. CDR3 size: 15 residues. Per the germline V gene, CDR1 is SGHRS and CDR2 is YFSETQ. The CDR3 nucleotides are TGCGCCAGCTTGGGCGGGAGGAGCTCTGGAAACACCATATATTTT. Its protein is CASLGGRSSGNTIYF. Together with reference TRBV5-1 and TRBJ1-3, the CDR3 gives the full variable domain: KAGVTQTPRYLIKTRGQQVTLSCSPISGHRSVSWYQQTPGQGLQFLFEYFSETQRNKGNFPGRFSGRQFSNSRSEMNVSTLELGDSALYLCASLGGRSSGNTIYFGEGSWLTVV.

The rearrangement links TRBV30 to TRBJ1-3; D might be TRBD1 (6 bases). The CDR3 is 16 residues long. V was cut by 0 bases and J by 0 bases, with 12 bases left in between. In germline, CDR1 is GTSNPN, CDR2 SVGIG (reference sequence). The DNA for the CDR3 is TGTGCCTGGAGTGTAGGGACACTCTACTCTGGAAACACCATATATTTT. Amino acids: CAWSVGTLYSGNTIYF.

The V gene is TRBV3-1 (or the pseudogene TRBV3-2), the J gene TRBJ1-6, with D possibly being TRBD1 (6 bases). The length of the CDR3 is 16 residues. Germline assignment: CDR1 LGHDT and CDR2 YNNKEL (reference sequence). V was clipped by 1 base and J by 6 bases, with 13 bases between them. The CDR3 sequence: CASSQARGRGNSPLHF. CDR3 nucleotides: TGTGCCAGCAGCCAAGCCAGGGGTCGCGGTAATTCACCCCTCCACTTT.

The chain couples TRBV2 to TRBJ2-1; 9 nucleotides align to TRBD1. This CDR3 is 16 amino acids long. Germline V gene sequence: CDR1 SNHLY, CDR2 FYNNEI. The ends lost 6 bases at V and 6 bases at J; junction bases unmatched: 12. The CDR3 loop is CASRSSGDRVANEQFF. Written as DNA, the CDR3 is TGTGCCAGCAGGAGTTCAGGGGACAGGGTGGCCAATGAGCAGTTCTTC.

This clone was recorded only once. V gene TRBV3-1 (or the pseudogene TRBV3-2) combines with J gene TRBJ1-3; no reliable D call. The CDR3 runs to 15 residues. The germline gives CDR1 LGHDT, CDR2 YNNKEL (reference sequence). The V gene lost 3 bases and the J gene lost 0 bases, with 9 bases spanning the gap. DNA of the CDR3: TGTGCCAGCAGCCAGGGTCTAGGCTCTGGAAACACCATATATTTT. It specifies CASSQGLGSGNTIYF.

This clone has a handful of counts. The chain couples TRBV19 to TRBJ1-3; D is unresolved. The V end lost 5 bases, the J end lost 2 bases, and 7 bases lay between the germline ends. CDR1 is LNHDA and CDR2 is SQIVND in the germline V gene (reference sequence). The CDR3 totals 13 residues. CDR3 region: CASSAGAGNTIYF. CDR3 bases: TGTGCCAGTAGTGCCGGTGCTGGAAACACCATATATTTT.

This clone was seen only a few times. This sequence joins TRBV3-1 (or the pseudogene TRBV3-2) and TRBJ1-2; no definite D call. V was clipped by 4 bases and J by 5 bases, with 14 bases between them. The CDR3 spans 14 residues. Germline V gene data show CDR1 as LGHDT and CDR2 as YNNKEL (reference sequence). The CDR3 nucleotides read TGTGCCAGCAGCCTTTCGTCCGGGGATTATGGCTACACCTTC. Protein product: CASSLSSGDYGYTF.

The gene calls are TRBV3-1 (or the pseudogene TRBV3-2) and TRBJ1-3; perhaps TRBD1 as D (5 bases). Trimming took 1 base from V and 3 from J, leaving 7 bases between them. This CDR3 is 14 amino acids long. From germline, CDR1 is LGHDT and CDR2 YNNKEL (reference sequence). The CDR3 reads CASSQGTLGNTIYF. CDR3 DNA: TGTGCCAGCAGCCAAGGGACACTTGGAAACACCATATATTTT.

V gene TRBV4-1 combines with J gene TRBJ2-5; no definite D call. Trimming stripped 1 base from V and 5 bases from J, with 17 bases between. Germline-derived CDR1 and CDR2 are MGHRA and YSYEKL. This CDR3 region has 16 residues. This CDR3 is CASSQVGRLVSETQYF. The CDR3 DNA is TGCGCCAGCAGCCAAGTTGGAAGGCTAGTTAGCGAGACCCAGTACTTC.

This chain joins TRBV3-1 (or the pseudogene TRBV3-2) and TRBJ2-1; TRBD1 aligns across 8 bases. This CDR3 is 14 amino acids long. J was trimmed by 5 bases and V by 5 bases; bases with no gene match: 5. The germline V gene encodes CDR1 LGHDT and CDR2 YNNKEL (reference sequence). CDR3 region: CASSVRQGHNEQFF. The CDR3 nucleotides are TGTGCCAGCAGCGTACGACAGGGGCACAATGAGCAGTTCTTC.

The chain is built from TRBV5-1 and TRBJ2-3, with 8 bases matching TRBD1. The V gene end was trimmed by 0 bases and the J gene end by 4 bases; junction bases not matched to a gene: 7. Germline assignment: CDR1 SGHRS and CDR2 YFSETQ. The CDR3 length is 16 residues. CDR3 DNA sequence: TGCGCCAGCAGCTTGGCCGGGGACAGGCCGGCAGATACGCAGTATTTT. Amino acid sequence: CASSLAGDRPADTQYF. The full variable domain, completed using reference TRBV5-1 and TRBJ2-3, is KAGVTQTPRYLIKTRGQQVTLSCSPISGHRSVSWYQQTPGQGLQFLFEYFSETQRNKGNFPGRFSGRQFSNSRSEMNVSTLELGDSALYLCASSLAGDRPADTQYFGPGTRLTVL.

V is TRBV11-2 and J is TRBJ2-2, with 8 bases that match TRBD2. Per the germline V gene, CDR1 is SGHAT and CDR2 is FQNNGV. V was clipped by 1 base and J by 6 bases; unmatched bases: 4. The CDR3 consists of 15 residues. In DNA, the CDR3 is TGTGCCAGCAGCTTAGCGGGGGGGCTAGCCGGGGAGCTGTTTTTT. It translates to CASSLAGGLAGELFF.

V and J are TRBV14 and TRBJ2-6; D unresolved. The germline gives CDR1 SGHDN, CDR2 FVKESK. The CDR3 totals 14 residues. V lost 0 bases, J lost 4 bases, and 4 bases lay in between. The CDR3 DNA reads TGTGCCAGCAGCCAAGAGACAGGGGCCAACGTCCTGACTTTC. As protein: CASSQETGANVLTF.

J is TRBJ1-4 and V is TRBV6-1; TRBD1 matches at 8 bases. Trimming cost V 0 bases and J 8 bases; bases outside gene matches: 5. The CDR3 is made up of 15 amino acids. Germline V gives CDR1 MNHNS, CDR2 SASEGT. CDR3 loop: CASSEAGRGQEKLFF. CDR3 DNA sequence: TGTGCCAGCAGTGAAGCGGGCAGGGGGCAAGAAAAACTGTTTTTT.

This rearrangement joins TRBV6-5 to TRBJ1-5; D unresolved. In germline, CDR1 is MNHEY, CDR2 SVGAGI. The CDR3 has 13 residues. V was cut by 8 bases and J by 2 bases, with 10 bases left in between. As DNA, the CDR3 is TGTGCCAGCGGAAGGGAGGGCAATCAGCCCCAGCATTTT. This gives the protein CASGREGNQPQHF.

The V and J genes are TRBV5-1 and TRBJ2-1; 7 nucleotides align to TRBD1. V lost 4 bases and J lost 2; bases outside the gene matches: 18. Germline CDR1 is SGHRS and CDR2 is YFSETQ. The CDR3 sequence is 19 residues long. This CDR3 reads CASSMVGGRQTSTYNEQFF. The CDR3 coding sequence is TGCGCCAGCAGCATGGTAGGGGGCCGCCAGACCAGTACCTACAATGAGCAGTTCTTC.

The chain has TRBV14 and TRBJ2-1; 9 positions agree with TRBD1. Germline loops: CDR1 SGHDN, CDR2 FVKESK. The CDR3 consists of 17 residues. V trimming: 3 bases; J trimming: 2 bases; junction bases outside the gene matches: 8. The CDR3 DNA reads as TGTGCCAGCAGCCAGTCGACGAGACAGGGGGCCTACAATGAGCAGTTCTTC. Translating it yields CASSQSTRQGAYNEQFF.

The V and J genes are TRBV5-1 and TRBJ2-7; maybe TRBD2 (5 bases). Trimming removed 2 bases from V and 4 bases from J, with 13 bases in between. CDR3 size: 14 residues. Germline lookup yields CDR1 SGHRS and CDR2 YFSETQ. The CDR3 nucleotides read TGCGCCAGCAGCTTCAGCGGCAGTTCTTACGAGCAGTACTTC. This sequence encodes CASSFSGSSYEQYF.

The chain joins TRBV5-1 to TRBJ1-2; 9 bases line up with TRBD1. The CDR3 covers 14 residues. The junction had 6 bases not matched to a gene; V was cut back by 4 bases and J by 5 bases. From germline, CDR1 is SGHRS and CDR2 YFSETQ. The CDR3 sequence: CASSKGQGEYGYTF. In nucleotides, the CDR3 is TGCGCCAGCAGCAAGGGACAGGGTGAATATGGCTACACCTTC.

The V call is TRBV6-2 or TRBV6-3, the J call TRBJ2-7, with a tentative D call TRBD2 (6 bases). The CDR3 extends over 15 amino acids. The germline V gene encodes CDR1 MNHEY and CDR2 SVGEGT. The V end was cut by 6 bases, the J end by 3 bases, with 18 bases between. The CDR3 nucleotides are TGTGCCAGCAGCCATCGGGACTCCCTGTACTACGAGCAGTACGTC. It codes for CASSHRDSLYYEQYV.

This clone was detected only a few times. The J gene is TRBJ1-1, the V gene TRBV30; D uncertain. V gave up 0 bases and J gave up 3 bases, with 8 bases separating them. This CDR3 has 13 amino acids. CDR1 is GTSNPN and CDR2 is SVGIG in the germline V gene (reference sequence). DNA of the CDR3: TGTGCCTGGAGTGTGAGGCAAGACACTGAAGCTTTCTTT. Encoded protein: CAWSVRQDTEAFF.

The gene calls are TRBV4-1 and TRBJ2-5, with D tentatively TRBD2 (5 bases). CDR3 length: 16 amino acids. Germline V gene data show CDR1 as MGHRA and CDR2 as YSYEKL. V lost 3 bases and J lost 2, with 16 bases in between. CDR3 region: CASSQGGAGRQETQYF. The DNA of the CDR3 is TGCGCCAGCAGCCAGGGCGGTGCGGGCCGGCAAGAGACCCAGTACTTC.

The chain links TRBV6-2 or TRBV6-3 to TRBJ2-7; tentatively, D is TRBD1 (5 bases). The CDR3 sequence is 12 residues long. From germline, CDR1 is MNHEY and CDR2 SVGEGT. V was clipped by 2 bases and J by 7 bases, with 9 bases between them. CDR3 DNA sequence: TGTGCCAGCAGTTACCTCTGGACAGAGCAGTACTTC. This codes for CASSYLWTEQYF.

As to this clone: Given a much more abundant clone one base away, this may be a read error. The J gene is TRBJ1-1, the V gene TRBV3-1 (or the pseudogene TRBV3-2); 9 bases match TRBD1. The CDR3 spans 17 residues. Losses at the gene ends were 1 base for V and 11 bases for J; bases not matched to a gene: 17. Germline V lookup: CDR1 LGHDT, CDR2 YNNKEL (reference sequence). CDR3 DNA sequence: TGTGCCAGCAGCCAAGGTTACCCTTCGAGACAGGGGGTACGGGCTTTCTTT. Translation gives CASSQGYPSRQGVRAFF.

The chain employs TRBV5-6 and TRBJ2-7; 10 bases are shared with TRBD1. V lost 1 base and J lost 5; bases outside the gene matches: 3. The CDR3 is made up of 14 amino acids. Germline V CDR1 and CDR2: SGHDT, YYEEEE. CDR3 region: CASSLLGQGNEQYV. CDR3 DNA sequence: TGTGCCAGCAGCTTGCTGGGACAGGGGAACGAGCAGTACGTC.

There are a few counts of this clone. This chain links TRBV5-4 with TRBJ2-3; TRBD2 matches at 9 bases. The CDR3 runs 16 residues. In germline, CDR1 is SGHNT, CDR2 YYREEE (reference sequence). The J segment lost 0 bases and the V segment lost 2 bases, leaving 4 bases of the junction unmatched. CDR3: CASSFGLAGSTDTQYF. The DNA for the CDR3 is TGTGCCAGCAGCTTTGGGCTAGCGGGGAGCACAGATACGCAGTATTTT.

The chain recombines TRBV24-1 with TRBJ1-1; 7 bases agree with TRBD1. The CDR3 loop spans 16 amino acids. V trimming: 5 bases; J trimming: 5 bases; junction bases outside the gene matches: 13. CDR1 KGHDR and CDR2 SFDVKD come from the germline V gene. CDR3 DNA sequence: TGTGCCACCAGTGGTGCAGGACAGGCCGGGCGTACTGAAGCTTTCTTT. This codes for CATSGAGQAGRTEAFF.

This clone was detected a few times. The CDR3 DNA is TGTGCCAGCAGCACCCAAGAAGGGTTAGCGGGTGATGAGCAGTTCTTC. It translates to CASSTQEGLAGDEQFF. The rearrangement links TRBV7-6 to TRBJ2-1; TRBD2 matches at 7 bases. The V gene's germline CDR1 is SGHVS and CDR2 FNYEAQ. The CDR3 extends over 16 amino acids. V dropped 5 bases and J dropped 8; count of bases not matched to a gene: 15.

CDR3 nucleotide sequence: TGCGCCAGCAGCTTGGGACAGGCTGACAACTATGGCTACACCTTC. Its translation: CASSLGQADNYGYTF. The V and J genes are TRBV5-1 and TRBJ1-2; a possible D gene is TRBD1 (6 bases). In germline, CDR1 is SGHRS, CDR2 YFSETQ. The ends were cut back, 0 bases at V and 2 bases at J, with 11 bases in the middle. The CDR3 totals 15 residues.

This clone showed up just a few times. The J gene is TRBJ1-2, the V gene TRBV6-5; the match to TRBD1 covers 7 bases. With 6 bases clipped from V and 4 bases from J, the junction kept 5 bases outside the gene matches. The CDR3 length is 13 residues. Germline CDR1 is MNHEY and CDR2 is SVGAGI. The CDR3 DNA is TGTGCCAGCAGGACAGGGAGTCTCTATGGCTACACCTTC. Amino acids: CASRTGSLYGYTF.